The clone carrying this T cell receptor (beta chain) has a handful of counts. Its antigen is undetermined. As to treatment: roughly 10-day PBMC culture with coronavirus spike peptide pools or control peptides (ViraFEST assay). IL-2 (roughly 10 IU/ml) and peptide pools (10 ug/ml) were added to cultures of around 2 million PBMCs per well. The authors replaced half the medium with fresh IL-2 medium on days 3 and 7. An Oncomine TCR Beta short-read assay was used to sequence the DNA from cultured CD4+ T cells. In TCRdb, the PCR reads were re-called with MiXCR into one record per CDR3 protein. The data show approximately 10,000 distinct CDR3 sequences, roughly three fifths seen once. These data are taken from a study of vaccination and CD4 T cells after COVID-19. Per the germline V gene, CDR1 is MNHNS and CDR2 is SASEGT. CDR3 length: 14 amino acids. Unmatched junction bases numbered 15, after V lost 6 bases and J lost 14 bases.

Study-wide points: The authors identified 304 of 307 vaccine-specific clones in convalescent patients as spike mono-reactive.

Sequencing was performed on CD4+ T cells from blood, cultured in vitro. The source is a human donor who had recovered from COVID-19. The chain has TRBV6-1 and TRBJ1-2; 10 bases line up with TRBD1. The CDR3 nucleotides read TGTGCCAGCAGAATGCTTCCGGGACAGGGGCCCAAAACCTTC. This sequence encodes CASRMLPGQGPKTF.